This T cell receptor beta chain was retrieved from a study of shared clonotypes between healthy human individuals. The junction had 12 bases not matched to a gene; V was cut back by 3 bases and J by 10 bases. This CDR3 is 14 amino acids long. CDR1 and CDR2 from the germline V gene are SGHRS and YFSETQ. Only in-frame clones appear in the TCRdb table, and some are missing; sequencing was by immunoSEQ multiplex PCR. This sample has 2 million to 2.5 million clones, with 85% to 95% found just once. The gene calls are TRBV5-1 and TRBJ2-5; 7 bases are shared with TRBD2. Sequenced input: naive CD4+ T cells from PBMCs. Subset described: CD45RA+ positively selected. The receptor's source is a man aged 18-30 years in good health. Some clones in this sample may be carry-over from other donors' samples. For the CDR3, the DNA is TGCGCCAGCAGCTCAGCCCCATTCCGGGAGGACCAGTACTTC. It is translated as CASSSAPFREDQYF.